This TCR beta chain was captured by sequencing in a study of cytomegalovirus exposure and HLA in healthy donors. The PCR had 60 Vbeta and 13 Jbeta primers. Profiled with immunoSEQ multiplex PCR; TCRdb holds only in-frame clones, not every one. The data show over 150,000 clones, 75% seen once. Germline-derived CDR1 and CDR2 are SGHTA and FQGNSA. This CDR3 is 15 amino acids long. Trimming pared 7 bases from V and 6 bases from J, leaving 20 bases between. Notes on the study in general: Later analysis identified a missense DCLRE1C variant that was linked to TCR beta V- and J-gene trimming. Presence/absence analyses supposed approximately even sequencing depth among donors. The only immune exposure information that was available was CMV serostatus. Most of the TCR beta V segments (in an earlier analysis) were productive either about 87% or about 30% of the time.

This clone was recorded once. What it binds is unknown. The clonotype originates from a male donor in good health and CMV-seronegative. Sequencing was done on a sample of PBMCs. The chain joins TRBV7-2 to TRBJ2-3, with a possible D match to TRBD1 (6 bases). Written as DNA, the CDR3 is TGTGCCAGCACCCTGCAGGGGACCTTGCTTGATACGCAGTATTTT. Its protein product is CASTLQGTLLDTQYF.